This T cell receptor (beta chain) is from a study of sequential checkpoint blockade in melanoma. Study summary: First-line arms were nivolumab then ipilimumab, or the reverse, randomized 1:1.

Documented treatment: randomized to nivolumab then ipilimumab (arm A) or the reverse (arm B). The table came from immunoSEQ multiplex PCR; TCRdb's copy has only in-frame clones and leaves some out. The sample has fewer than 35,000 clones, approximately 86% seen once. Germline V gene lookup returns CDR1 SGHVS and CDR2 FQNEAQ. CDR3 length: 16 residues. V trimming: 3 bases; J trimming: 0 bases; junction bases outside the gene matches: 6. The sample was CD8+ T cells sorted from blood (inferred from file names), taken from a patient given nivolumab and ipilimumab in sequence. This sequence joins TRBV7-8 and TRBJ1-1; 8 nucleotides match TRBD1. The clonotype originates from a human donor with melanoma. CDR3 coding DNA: TGTGCCAGCAGCTTGACAGGGGCGGGGATGAACACTGAAGCTTTCTTT. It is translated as CASSLTGAGMNTEAFF. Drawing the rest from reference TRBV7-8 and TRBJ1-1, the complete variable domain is GAGVSQSPRYKVAKRGQDVALRCDPISGHVSLFWYQQALGQGPEFLTYFQNEAQLDKSGLPSDRFFAERPEGSVSTLKIQRTQQEDSAVYLCASSLTGAGMNTEAFFGQGTRLTVV.